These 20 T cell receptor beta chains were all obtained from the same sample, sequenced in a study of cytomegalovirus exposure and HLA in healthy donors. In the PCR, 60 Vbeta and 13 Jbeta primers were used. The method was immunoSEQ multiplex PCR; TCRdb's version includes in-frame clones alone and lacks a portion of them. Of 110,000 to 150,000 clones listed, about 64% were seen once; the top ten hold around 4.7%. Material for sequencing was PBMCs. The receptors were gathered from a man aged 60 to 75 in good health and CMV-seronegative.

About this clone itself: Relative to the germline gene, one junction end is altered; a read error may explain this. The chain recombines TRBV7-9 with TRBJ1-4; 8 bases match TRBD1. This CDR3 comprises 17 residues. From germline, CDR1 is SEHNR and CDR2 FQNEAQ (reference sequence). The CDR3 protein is CSSSSKDRVRGNEKLFF. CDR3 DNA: TGTTCCAGCAGCTCCAAGGACAGGGTCCGGGGTAATGAAAAACTGTTTTTT.

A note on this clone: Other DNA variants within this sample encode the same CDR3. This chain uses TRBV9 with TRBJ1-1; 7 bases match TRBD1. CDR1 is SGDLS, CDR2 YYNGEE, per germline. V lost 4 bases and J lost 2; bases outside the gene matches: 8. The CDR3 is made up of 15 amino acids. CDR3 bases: TGTGCCAGCAGCCCCAGGACAGGCGCTAACACTGAAGCTTTCTTT. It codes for CASSPRTGANTEAFF. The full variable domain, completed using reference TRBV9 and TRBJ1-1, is DSGVTQTPKHLITATGQRVTLRCSPRSGDLSVYWYQQSLDQGLQFLIQYYNGEERAKGNILERFSAQQFPDLHSELNLSSLELGDSALYFCASSPRTGANTEAFFGQGTRLTVV.

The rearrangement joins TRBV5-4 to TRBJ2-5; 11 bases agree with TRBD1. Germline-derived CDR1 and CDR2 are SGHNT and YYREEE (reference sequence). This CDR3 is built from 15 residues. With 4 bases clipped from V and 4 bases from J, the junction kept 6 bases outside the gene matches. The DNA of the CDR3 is TGTGCCAGCAGCCTGGGACAGGGGGTGCTAGAGACCCAGTACTTC. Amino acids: CASSLGQGVLETQYF.

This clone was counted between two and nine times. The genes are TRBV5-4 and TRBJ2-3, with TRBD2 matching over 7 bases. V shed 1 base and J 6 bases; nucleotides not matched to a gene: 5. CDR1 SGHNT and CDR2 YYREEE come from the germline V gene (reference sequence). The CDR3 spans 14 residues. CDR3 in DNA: TGTGCCAGCAGCTTGCGGCAGGGAGGGGATACGCAGTATTTT. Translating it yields CASSLRQGGDTQYF.

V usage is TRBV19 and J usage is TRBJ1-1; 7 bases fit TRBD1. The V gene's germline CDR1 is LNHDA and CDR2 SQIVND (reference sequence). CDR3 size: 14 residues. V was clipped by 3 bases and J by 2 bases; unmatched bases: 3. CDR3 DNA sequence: TGTGCCAGTAGTATCGGGACAGCCAACACTGAAGCTTTCTTT. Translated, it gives CASSIGTANTEAFF.

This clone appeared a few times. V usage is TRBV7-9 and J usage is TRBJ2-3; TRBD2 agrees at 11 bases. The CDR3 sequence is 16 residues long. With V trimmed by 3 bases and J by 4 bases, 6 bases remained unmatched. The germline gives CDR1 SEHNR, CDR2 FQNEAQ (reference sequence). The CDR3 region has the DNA TGTGCCAGCAGCTTCAAAAGTAGCGGGAGGGCAGATACGCAGTATTTT. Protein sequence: CASSFKSSGRADTQYF.

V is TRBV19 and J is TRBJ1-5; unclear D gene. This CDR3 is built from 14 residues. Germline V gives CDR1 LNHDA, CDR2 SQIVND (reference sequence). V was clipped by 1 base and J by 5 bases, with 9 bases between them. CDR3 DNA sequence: TGTGCCAGTAGTATAGCTACAGCCGATCAGCCCCAGCATTTT. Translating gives CASSIATADQPQHF.

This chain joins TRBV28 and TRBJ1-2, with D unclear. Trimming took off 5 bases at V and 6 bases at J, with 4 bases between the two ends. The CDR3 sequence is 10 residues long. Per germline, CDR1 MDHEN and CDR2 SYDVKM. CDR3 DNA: TGTGCCAGCAGTCGAGATGGCTACACCTTC. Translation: CASSRDGYTF.

The CDR3 nucleotides read TGCGCCAGCAGCTTGGCTAGCGGGACCTACGAGCAGTACTTC. Its protein product is CASSLASGTYEQYF. The chain combines TRBV5-1 with TRBJ2-7; 9 nucleotides align to TRBD2. The germline gives CDR1 SGHRS, CDR2 YFSETQ. V shed 0 bases and J 2 bases; nucleotides not matched to a gene: 0. The CDR3 contains 14 residues.

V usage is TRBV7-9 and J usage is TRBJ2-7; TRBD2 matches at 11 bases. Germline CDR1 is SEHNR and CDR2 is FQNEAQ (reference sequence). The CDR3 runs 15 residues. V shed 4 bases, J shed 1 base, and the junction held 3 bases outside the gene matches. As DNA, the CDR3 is TGTGCCAGCAGCTCTACTAGCGGGAGATCCTACGAGCAGTACTTC. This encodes CASSSTSGRSYEQYF.

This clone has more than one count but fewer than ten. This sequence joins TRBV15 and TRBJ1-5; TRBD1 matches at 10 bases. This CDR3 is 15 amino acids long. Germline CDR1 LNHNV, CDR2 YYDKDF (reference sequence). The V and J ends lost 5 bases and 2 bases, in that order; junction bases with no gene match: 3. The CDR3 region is CATSGGQGGNQPQHF. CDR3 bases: TGTGCCACCAGCGGCGGACAGGGGGGCAATCAGCCCCAGCATTTT. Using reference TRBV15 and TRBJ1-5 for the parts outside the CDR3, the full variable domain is DAMVIQNPRYQVTQFGKPVTLSCSQTLNHNVMYWYQQKSSQAPKLLFHYYDKDFNNEADTPDNFQSRRPNTSFCFLDIRSPGLGDTAMYLCATSGGQGGNQPQHFGDGTRLSIL.

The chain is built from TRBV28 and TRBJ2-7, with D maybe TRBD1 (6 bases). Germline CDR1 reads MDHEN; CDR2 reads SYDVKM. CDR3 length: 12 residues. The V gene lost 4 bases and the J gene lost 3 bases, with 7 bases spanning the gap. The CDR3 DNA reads TGTGCCAGCAGTTACAGGGTCTACGAGCAGTACTTC. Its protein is CASSYRVYEQYF.

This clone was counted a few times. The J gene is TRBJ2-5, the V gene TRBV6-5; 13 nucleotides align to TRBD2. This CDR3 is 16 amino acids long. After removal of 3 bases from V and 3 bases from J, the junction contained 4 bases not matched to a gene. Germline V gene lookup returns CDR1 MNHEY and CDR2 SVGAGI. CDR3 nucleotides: TGTGCCAGCAGTTATGGGACTAGCGGGACCAAAGAGACCCAGTACTTC. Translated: CASSYGTSGTKETQYF.

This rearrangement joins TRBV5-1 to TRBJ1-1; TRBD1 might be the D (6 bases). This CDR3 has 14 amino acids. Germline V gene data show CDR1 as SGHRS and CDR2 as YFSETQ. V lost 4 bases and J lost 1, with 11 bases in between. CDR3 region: CASSLIGGNTEAFF. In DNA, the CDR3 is TGCGCCAGCAGCCTAATAGGGGGGAACACTGAAGCTTTCTTT.

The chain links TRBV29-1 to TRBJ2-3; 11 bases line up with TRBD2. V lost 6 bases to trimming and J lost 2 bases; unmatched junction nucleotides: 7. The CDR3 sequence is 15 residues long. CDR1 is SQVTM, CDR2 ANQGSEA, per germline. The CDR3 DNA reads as TGCAGCGTGGGGACTAGCGGAACCTTCACAGATACGCAGTATTTT. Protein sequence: CSVGTSGTFTDTQYF.

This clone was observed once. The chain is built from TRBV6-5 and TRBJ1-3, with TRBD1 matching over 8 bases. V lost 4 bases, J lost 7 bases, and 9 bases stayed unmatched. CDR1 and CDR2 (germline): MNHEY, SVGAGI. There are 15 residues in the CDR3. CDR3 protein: CASSSRGLEGNTIYF. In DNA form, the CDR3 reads TGTGCCAGCAGTTCCAGGGGGCTGGAGGGGAACACCATATATTTT.

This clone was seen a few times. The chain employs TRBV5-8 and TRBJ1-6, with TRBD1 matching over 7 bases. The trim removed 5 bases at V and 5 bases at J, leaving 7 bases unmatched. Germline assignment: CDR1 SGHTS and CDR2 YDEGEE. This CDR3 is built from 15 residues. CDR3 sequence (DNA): TGTGCCAGCAGTGCCGGGACAGCCAATAATTCACCCCTCCACTTT. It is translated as CASSAGTANNSPLHF. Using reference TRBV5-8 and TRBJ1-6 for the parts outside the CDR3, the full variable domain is EAGVTQSPTHLIKTRGQQATLRCSPISGHTSVYWYQQALGLGLQFLLWYDEGEERNRGNFPPRFSGRQFPNYSSELNVNALELEDSALYLCASSAGTANNSPLHFGNGTRLTVT.

The CDR3 DNA reads TGTGCCAGCAGCTTAGCGATGGGACAGGGGCAAGAGCAGTACTTC. Its protein is CASSLAMGQGQEQYF. The chain has TRBV7-6 and TRBJ2-7; 10 positions match TRBD1. CDR1 is SGHVS, CDR2 FNYEAQ, per germline. This CDR3 region has 15 residues. The V gene end was trimmed by 0 bases and the J gene end by 7 bases; junction bases not matched to a gene: 6.

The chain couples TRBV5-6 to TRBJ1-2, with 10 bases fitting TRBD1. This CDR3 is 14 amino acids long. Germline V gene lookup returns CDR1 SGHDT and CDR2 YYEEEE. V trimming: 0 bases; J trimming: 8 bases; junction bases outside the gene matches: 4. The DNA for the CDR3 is TGTGCCAGCAGCTTGGGGGACAGGGGAGGCGGCTACACCTTC. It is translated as CASSLGDRGGGYTF.

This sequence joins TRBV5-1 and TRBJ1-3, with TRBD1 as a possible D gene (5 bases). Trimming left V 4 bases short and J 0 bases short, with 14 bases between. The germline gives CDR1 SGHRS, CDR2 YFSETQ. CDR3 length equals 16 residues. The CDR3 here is CASSPSGTGSGNTIYF. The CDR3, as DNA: TGCGCCAGCAGCCCCAGCGGGACGGGCTCTGGAAACACCATATATTTT.